One sample yielded the 19 T cell receptor beta chains listed below, sequenced in a study of identical twins. TCRdb re-called the 5' RACE reads through MiXCR, storing one row per CDR3 protein. The profile shows 250,000 to 350,000 distinct CDR3 sequences, less than 9.5% of them singletons. The sample was also reused in another study, on yellow fever vaccine responses in identical twins.

The sample consisted of CD8+ T cells sorted from blood. Source of these receptors: a woman younger than 35 in good health.

In its sample, this clonotype was seen many times. The gene calls are TRBV6-2 or TRBV6-3 and TRBJ2-1; D gene uncertain. Trimming took 0 bases from V and 7 from J, leaving 7 bases between them. This CDR3 spans 13 amino acids. CDR1 is MNHEY and CDR2 is SVGEGT in the germline V gene. The CDR3 bases are TGTGCCAGCAGTTACTCGATGGCTAATGAGCAGTTCTTC. It translates to CASSYSMANEQFF.

This clonotype has at least ten counts. The J gene is TRBJ1-3, the V gene TRBV29-1; no clear D gene. Between the trimmed V and J ends, which lost 2 bases and 4 bases, there was a span of 12 bases. The CDR3 sequence is 14 residues long. Looked up from germline, CDR1 is SQVTM and CDR2 is ANQGSEA. The CDR3 is CSVENGESGNTIYF. As DNA, the CDR3 is TGCAGCGTTGAAAATGGGGAATCCGGAAACACCATATATTTT.

This clonotype was found many times. The chain carries TRBV20-1 and TRBJ1-2, with unresolved D. Trimming pared 0 bases from V and 3 bases from J, leaving 14 bases between. The CDR3 contains 15 residues. In germline, CDR1 is DFQATT, CDR2 SNEGSKA (reference sequence). Written as DNA, the CDR3 is TGCAGTGCTAGAGATCCTTTTCGCATTGACTATGGCTACACCTTC. Protein sequence: CSARDPFRIDYGYTF.

This clonotype was counted many times. The chain carries TRBV29-1 and TRBJ2-1; D gene unclear. Germline V lookup: CDR1 SQVTM, CDR2 ANQGSEA. V lost 3 bases to trimming and J lost 5 bases, with 11 bases between them. The CDR3 is 13 amino acids. CDR3 loop: CSVDLTGDNEQFF. Here the CDR3 DNA reads TGCAGCGTTGACTTGACTGGAGACAATGAGCAGTTCTTC.

The table lists this clonotype with many counts. This chain joins TRBV28 and TRBJ2-5; the D is unclear. The CDR3 is 13 amino acids. Trimming stripped 2 bases from V and 2 bases from J, with 6 bases between. Per germline, CDR1 MDHEN and CDR2 SYDVKM. The CDR3 spells CASSLAVQETQYF. The DNA of the CDR3 is TGTGCCAGCAGTTTAGCGGTACAAGAGACCCAGTACTTC. Filled out from reference TRBV28 and TRBJ2-5, the complete variable domain reads DVKVTQSSRYLVKRTGEKVFLECVQDMDHENMFWYRQDPGLGLRLIYFSYDVKMKEKGDIPEGYSVSREKKERFSLILESASTNQTSMYLCASSLAVQETQYFGPGTRLLVL.

This clonotype was observed a few times. The chain joins TRBV5-6 to TRBJ2-2; 9 bases align to TRBD2. Germline-derived CDR1 and CDR2 are SGHDT and YYEEEE. Trimming cost V 4 bases and J 3 bases; bases outside gene matches: 7. This CDR3 region has 16 residues. The CDR3 DNA is TGTGCCAGCAGCCCCGCGGGGGGGGGCGACACCGGGGAGCTGTTTTTT. It encodes CASSPAGGGDTGELFF. The full variable domain, with the rest looked up from reference TRBV5-6 and TRBJ2-2, is DAGVTQSPTHLIKTRGQQVTLRCSPKSGHDTVSWYQQALGQGPQFIFQYYEEEERQRGNFPDRFSGHQFPNYSSELNVNALLLGDSALYLCASSPAGGGDTGELFFGEGSRLTVL.

This clonotype was recorded many times. The chain carries TRBV4-3 and TRBJ2-1, with 7 bases matching TRBD2. The trim removed 0 bases at V and 0 bases at J, leaving 2 bases unmatched. The CDR3 is made up of 16 amino acids. In germline, CDR1 is LGHNA, CDR2 YSLEER. CDR3 nucleotides: TGCGCCAGCAGCCAAGATAGACTAGCCTCCTACAATGAGCAGTTCTTC. It specifies CASSQDRLASYNEQFF.

The chain links TRBV7-9 to TRBJ1-4; D remains unclear. The CDR3 consists of 12 residues. Trimming removed 3 bases from V and 8 bases from J, with 7 bases in between. Germline lookup yields CDR1 SEHNR and CDR2 FQNEAQ (reference sequence). CDR3 loop: CASSFGVEKLFF. The CDR3 DNA is TGTGCCAGCAGCTTTGGGGTGGAAAAACTGTTTTTT.

The CDR3 loop reads CASSSEGQNTEAFF. In DNA form, the CDR3 reads TGTGCCAGCAGTTCGGAGGGTCAGAACACTGAAGCTTTCTTT. The chain joins TRBV12-3 or TRBV12-4 to TRBJ1-1; no reliable D call. The CDR3 length is 14 residues. The V end lost 4 bases, the J end lost 1 base, and 10 bases lay between the germline ends.

This clonotype was seen many times. The chain couples TRBV20-1 to TRBJ2-7, with a tentative D call TRBD1 (5 bases). V was clipped by 7 bases and J by 0 bases, with 16 bases between them. This CDR3 region has 14 residues. Germline V gene data show CDR1 as DFQATT and CDR2 as SNEGSKA (reference sequence). CDR3 amino acids: CSVKTTANSYEQYF. As DNA, the CDR3 is TGCAGTGTTAAGACGACAGCTAACTCCTACGAGCAGTACTTC.

In this sample, this clonotype turned up many times. The V call is TRBV27, the J call TRBJ2-7; D unresolved. The germline V gene has CDR1 MNHEY and CDR2 SMNVEV (reference sequence). This CDR3 region has 13 residues. Trimming pared 3 bases from V and 4 bases from J, leaving 10 bases between. For the CDR3, the DNA is TGTGCCAGCAGTTTGGGGTCACTGTACGAGCAGTACTTC. It specifies CASSLGSLYEQYF.

This clonotype appeared many times. The V call is TRBV5-1, the J call TRBJ2-3; D might be TRBD1 (7 bases). The V gene lost 2 bases and the J gene lost 3 bases, with 16 bases spanning the gap. CDR1 is SGHRS and CDR2 is YFSETQ in the germline V gene. The CDR3 length is 16 residues. The CDR3 nucleotides are TGCGCCAGCAGCTTCGACAGGGTCGGAGGGACAGATACGCAGTATTTT. Translated: CASSFDRVGGTDTQYF.

This clonotype was recorded many times. This rearrangement joins TRBV7-9 to TRBJ2-7; unclear D gene. Looked up from germline, CDR1 is SEHNR and CDR2 is FQNEAQ (reference sequence). The CDR3 covers 14 residues. Deletions cut 5 bases from V and 7 bases from J, with 18 bases between. The CDR3 sequence is CASSALGVAGEQYF. Here the CDR3 DNA reads TGTGCCAGCAGCGCCCTTGGGGTGGCTGGGGAGCAGTACTTC.

This chain uses TRBV5-6 with TRBJ2-3; 12 bases map to TRBD2. Germline CDR1 is SGHDT and CDR2 is YYEEEE. V shed 0 bases, J shed 0 bases, and the junction held 8 bases outside the gene matches. The CDR3 totals 19 residues. The CDR3 bases are TGTGCCAGCAGCTTGGAGGGGCTAGCGGGAGGGGACAGCACAGATACGCAGTATTTT. Protein: CASSLEGLAGGDSTDTQYF.

J is TRBJ2-2 and V is TRBV2, with TRBD1 matching over 9 bases. V was pared by 7 bases and J by 1 base, with 7 bases of the junction left unmatched. Germline-derived CDR1 and CDR2 are SNHLY and FYNNEI. The CDR3 covers 16 residues. CDR3 in amino acids: CASNLGGQGNTGELFF. CDR3 in DNA: TGTGCCAGCAACCTAGGGGGACAGGGGAACACCGGGGAGCTGTTTTTT.

This clonotype was picked up many times. The CDR3, as DNA: TGTGCCAGCATCTATGGGGCAGGGAATTCACCCCTCCACTTT. Translating gives CASIYGAGNSPLHF. The chain joins TRBV6-1 to TRBJ1-6, with D tentatively TRBD1 (5 bases). V dropped 7 bases and J dropped 7 bases, with 14 bases sitting between them. CDR1 is MNHNS, CDR2 SASEGT, per germline. The CDR3 runs to 14 residues.

The chain recombines TRBV28 with TRBJ2-2; 8 nucleotides agree with TRBD1. This CDR3 has 17 residues. Germline V gene lookup returns CDR1 MDHEN and CDR2 SYDVKM. Losses at the gene ends were 1 base for V and 6 bases for J; bases not matched to a gene: 10. The CDR3 here is CASSLSTGGLPAGELFF. The DNA of the CDR3 is TGTGCCAGCAGTTTATCAACAGGGGGGCTTCCCGCCGGGGAGCTGTTTTTT. Drawing the rest from reference TRBV28 and TRBJ2-2, the complete variable domain is DVKVTQSSRYLVKRTGEKVFLECVQDMDHENMFWYRQDPGLGLRLIYFSYDVKMKEKGDIPEGYSVSREKKERFSLILESASTNQTSMYLCASSLSTGGLPAGELFFGEGSRLTVL.

V gene TRBV7-2 combines with J gene TRBJ2-7, with 9 bases identical to TRBD2. V was clipped by 1 base and J by 3 bases; unmatched bases: 7. The CDR3 loop spans 16 amino acids. Germline loops: CDR1 SGHTA, CDR2 FQGNSA. The CDR3 here is CASSLVGGGAIYEQYF. CDR3 sequence (DNA): TGTGCCAGCAGCTTAGTTGGCGGGGGGGCAATCTACGAGCAGTACTTC. Full variable domain (missing parts from reference TRBV7-2 and TRBJ2-7): GAGVSQSPSNKVTEKGKDVELRCDPISGHTALYWYRQSLGQGLEFLIYFQGNSAPDKSGLPSDRFSAERTGGSVSTLTIQRTQQEDSAVYLCASSLVGGGAIYEQYFGPGTRLTVT.

This clonotype was seen only a few times. The genes are TRBV5-1 and TRBJ2-5; 12 bases match TRBD1. Germline values: CDR1 SGHRS, CDR2 YFSETQ. CDR3 length: 16 amino acids. V dropped 4 bases and J dropped 1; count of bases not matched to a gene: 5. For the CDR3, the DNA is TGCGCCAGCAGCGGGACAGGGGGCGATCCCCAAGAGACCCAGTACTTC. This gives the protein CASSGTGGDPQETQYF.